A selection of T cell receptor beta chains follows, all from one sample in a study of CD8 T cells in ankylosing spondylitis. One entry per CDR3 protein results from TCRdb running MiXCR on the 5' RACE reads. The sample yields 130,000 or so distinct CDR3 sequences, roughly 7.3% seen once. Input material: blood, either unsorted or a sorted T cell fraction (not recorded which). All receptors derive from a male donor with ankylosing spondylitis or in good health (not recorded which). The CDR3 runs from the conserved cysteine through the conserved F or W. A D gene is named only where the DNA matches it firmly. Clone size is stated in some rows and not others, as once, few, many or a class when expanded.

TRBJ2-1,TRBV20-1,TRBD2,many,TGCAGTGCTAGCCCAGCGGGGTACAATGAGCAGTTCTTC,CSASPAGYNEQFF
TRBJ1-2,TRBV2,.,few,TGTGCCAGCAGTGAAGTGTCCGGGTATGGCTACACCTTC,CASSEVSGYGYTF
TRBJ2-1,TRBV7-8,.,many,TGTGCCAGCAGATTAGCGGCCGGGATACGGAATGAGCAGTTCTTC,CASRLAAGIRNEQFF
TRBJ2-5,TRBV29-1,.,many,TGCAGCGCCGGAGGGGGAGAAGAGACCCAGTGCTTC,CSAGGGEETQCF
TRBJ1-1,TRBV11-1,.,many,TGTGCCAGCAGCCCAGGACGGTTGAACACTGAAGCTTTCTTT,CASSPGRLNTEAFF
TRBJ2-7,TRBV11-2,.,many,TGTGCCAGCAGCTTAGGGCAGGGGCACGAGCAGTACTTC,CASSLGQGHEQYF
TRBJ2-7,TRBV7-2,TRBD2,many,TGTGCCAGCAGCCCCAAACGGGAGGGCGAGCAGTACTTC,CASSPKREGEQYF
TRBJ2-7,TRBV27,.,.,TGTGCCAGCAGTTTTGGTAGAACCTACGAGCAGTACTTC,CASSFGRTYEQYF
TRBJ2-4,TRBV5-1,TRBD2,many,TGCGCCAGCAGCTTGAGGGGACTAGCGGGAGTCAAAAACATTCAGTACTTC,CASSLRGLAGVKNIQYF
TRBJ1-1,TRBV7-2,.,many,TGTGCCAGCAGCAAATCTCCAGGGGAGAACACTGAAGCTTTCTTT,CASSKSPGENTEAFF
TRBJ1-2,TRBV6-6,.,many,TGTGCCAGCAGGTCTTTGGATGGCTACACCTTC,CASRSLDGYTF
TRBJ1-2,TRBV7-8,TRBD1,many,TGTGCCAGCAGCTCTCGGACAGGGATTAACTATGGCTACACCTTC,CASSSRTGINYGYTF
TRBJ2-1,TRBV28,.,many,TGTGCCAGCAGTTCCATGGACGGGAGCTCCTACAATGAGCAGTTCTTC,CASSSMDGSSYNEQFF
TRBJ2-7,TRBV7-9,.,many,TGTGCCAGCAGCCACACACCCCCCGGGTTCGAGCAGTACTTC,CASSHTPPGFEQYF
TRBJ2-1,TRBV10-3,TRBD2,few,TGTGCCATCAGTGAGCCTACATTACTAGCGGGCCTCTCAAATGAGCAGTTCTTC,CAISEPTLLAGLSNEQFF
TRBJ2-1,TRBV11-1,TRBD2,many,TGTGCCAGCAGCTTAGCGTTCGGACTTCTAGCGGGAGAAAGTGAGCAGTTCTTC,CASSLAFGLLAGESEQFF
TRBJ2-3,TRBV5-1,TRBD2,many,TGCGCCAGCAGCCTAGCGGGAGACACAGATACGCAGTATTTT,CASSLAGDTDTQYF
TRBJ1-1,TRBV5-5,.,many,TGTGCCAGCAGCTTGCGTAGGGGGAACACTGAAGCTTTCTTT,CASSLRRGNTEAFF
TRBJ1-2,TRBV28,.,few,TGTGCCAGCGAACCGGGGGCCCTGGACTATGGCTACACCTTC,CASEPGALDYGYTF
TRBJ2-2,TRBV25-1,.,many,TGTGCCAGCAGTGAATCGGGGGAGCTGTTTTTT,CASSESGELFF
TRBJ1-2,TRBV20-1,TRBD1,many,TGCAGTGCTAGAGGGGGACAGGGTAACTATGGCTACACCTTC,CSARGGQGNYGYTF
TRBJ2-7,TRBV12-3/TRBV12-4,.,many,TGTGCCACCAGGAGAGCGGGTACCTACGAGCAGTACTTC,CATRRAGTYEQYF
TRBJ1-3,TRBV3-1,TRBD1,.,TGTGCCACCACCAAACGAGCGTGGGTAGGACAGGGATTGTCCGGAAACACCATATATTTT,CATTKRAWVGQGLSGNTIYF
TRBJ2-7,TRBV4-2,.,many,TGTGCCAGCCCGTACCAGAAATATGGTAAGCAGTCCTACGAGCAGTACTTC,CASPYQKYGKQSYEQYF
TRBJ1-5,TRBV4-1,TRBD1,many,TGCGCCAGCAGCTCCGGACAGGTGGATCAGCCCCAGCATTTT,CASSSGQVDQPQHF
TRBJ1-4,TRBV5-1,.,many,TGCGCCAGCAGCGAAACAGGCCTTCGTGAAAAACTGTTTTTT,CASSETGLREKLFF
TRBJ2-3,TRBV12-3/TRBV12-4,.,many,TGTGCCAGCAGTCCCCGAGGTGATACGCAGTATTTT,CASSPRGDTQYF
TRBJ2-5,TRBV20-1,.,many,TGCAGTGCTAGACCCCTTTTGTCTGGGACCCAAGAGACCCAGTACTTC,CSARPLLSGTQETQYF
TRBJ2-5,TRBV12-3/TRBV12-4,TRBD1,.,TGTGCCAGCAGTCCTACAGGGGGCCAAGAGACCCAGTACTTC,CASSPTGGQETQYF
TRBJ1-1,TRBV29-1,.,many,TGCAGCGGGGCCAGGGAGGACACTGAAGCTTTCTTT,CSGAREDTEAFF
TRBJ2-2,TRBV9,TRBD2,many,TGTGCCAGCAGCGTAGCAGCGGGGGCCGTAAACACCGGGGAGCTGTTTTTT,CASSVAAGAVNTGELFF
TRBJ1-1,TRBV12-3/TRBV12-4,.,many,TGTGCCAGCAGTTTCGTCGTGCAGAGGGATCTTAAGGCTTTCTTT,CASSFVVQRDLKAFF
TRBJ2-3,TRBV7-9,.,many,TGTGCCAGCAGCCCAGCGGGCCCGAGGAATACGCAGTATTTT,CASSPAGPRNTQYF
TRBJ1-2,TRBV10-3,TRBD1,many,TGTGCCATCGAGACGACCGGGACAGACTATGGCTACACCTTC,CAIETTGTDYGYTF
TRBJ2-4,TRBV12-3/TRBV12-4,.,.,TGTGCCAGCAGTCCCTTTGCAAACATTCAGTACTTC,CASSPFANIQYF
TRBJ2-1,TRBV12-3/TRBV12-4,TRBD1,many,TGTGCCAGCAGTTTACGGGACAGGGACGATGAGCAGTTCTTC,CASSLRDRDDEQFF
TRBJ2-5,TRBV7-2,.,many,TGTGCCAGCAGCCAGGGCCCTCACGGGGAGACCCAGTACTTC,CASSQGPHGETQYF
TRBJ1-2,TRBV5-6,.,many,TGTGCCAGCAGCTCCATTCAGTCTGGCGGCTACACCTTC,CASSSIQSGGYTF
TRBJ2-5,TRBV5-5,.,.,TGTGCCAGCAGCTCTGAAGCGGGTTTCCAAGAGACCCAGTACTTC,CASSSEAGFQETQYF